Included here is one T cell receptor beta chain sequence, with context. This clonotype is deemed medium-sized (0.01 to 0.1%). Its antigen is currently not known. A much larger clone differs from this one at a single base, so this may be a read error. Relative to germline, V is 3 bases shorter and J is 6 bases shorter, with 17 bases between their ends. For CDR1 and CDR2, the germline V gene (reference sequence) lists DFQATT and SNEGSKA. Spanning cysteine to phenylalanine, the CDR3 consists of 14 amino acids. The entry retains the CDR3 DNA only, 42 bases that are in frame from base 1. The library was produced with PCR. TCR alpha and beta chains were amplified from RNA with a modified RACE PCR protocol rather than multiplex PCR. Libraries were sequenced on an Illumina MiSeq, and raw reads were demultiplexed according to sample-specific barcode combinations. The authors' pipeline ran thus. MiXCR software was used to identify TCR clonotypes from the sequencing reads. The raw public data were reprocessed by TCRdb itself: fastp quality trimming at Q25, MiXCR clonotype calling, in-frame beta chains only. CDR3 protein sequences are deduplicated, and each keeps its most common genes and DNA. TCRdb, not the authors, supplied the V and J calls. The sample profile shows 350 to 400 distinct CDR3 sequences; roughly 22% of them were found once. The leading ten clones occupy roughly 28% of the sample.

The sample comes from a study of T cells in AML relapse after transplant (dated by TCRdb to the late 2010s). Turning to the overall study: This retrospective study examined inhibitory receptor expression and TCR repertoires of bone marrow T cells in patients who received allogeneic HSCT for myeloid malignancy.

Study-level results and caveats: TCR repertoire comparisons were based on very few samples, with only a few individuals included per group for unsorted bone marrow.

This receptor was identified in a human donor who had a stem cell transplant for acute myeloid leukemia. Some T cells may derive from the graft donor when a transplant has been performed. The sequence links TRBV20-1 to TRBJ1-2; the D region possibly corresponds to TRBD1 (6 bases align). The source was bone marrow, either the whole sample or a sorted T cell fraction (not recorded which), collected at relapse. CDR3 region: CSASTGDMGDGYTF. The sequenced DNA is TGCAGTGCTAGTACGGGGGACATGGGGGATGGCTACACCTTC.